This TCR beta chain was captured in a study of blood T cells in healthy people across ages. Per-sample PBMC isolation yielded at least 6.5 million cells. General study findings and limits: It was held that the diversity estimates obtained from one million T cells were underestimates.

This clonotype was recorded a few times. The antigen is undetermined. PCR was performed a second time for about 7 to 12 cycles using a sample-barcoded 5' primer and a J-beta primer mix. Each single sample gave us at least 2.5 million CDR3-containing paired-end reads. MiXCR, run by TCRdb on the 5' RACE reads, gives a single entry per CDR3 protein. The sample contains approximately 400,000 distinct CDR3 sequences, 50% to 60% of which appear only once. Germline CDR1 is SEHNR and CDR2 is FQNEAQ (reference sequence). The CDR3 covers 15 residues. The TCR comes from a man in his sixties in good health. Sequenced sample: blood. This chain joins TRBV7-9 and TRBJ2-1; 9 bases are shared with TRBD1. Near its end, the DNA agrees better with TRBJ2-7, so the J call may be wrong. The CDR3 DNA reads TGTGCCAGCAGCTTATGGGACAGGGAGTACAATGAGCAGTACTTC. Translation: CASSLWDREYNEQYF.